Detailed here is one TCR beta chain. The germline gives CDR1 MNHNY, CDR2 SVGAGI (reference sequence). This CDR3 has 13 residues. V lost 5 bases, J lost 4 bases, and 4 bases stayed unmatched. The data are from a study of long-term antiretroviral therapy in people with HIV. Running of the v3.0 immunoSEQ assay took place at survey level. The protocol was immunoSEQ multiplex PCR, while the TCRdb copy is restricted to in-frame clones and leaves out a portion. This table holds more than 10,000 clones, about 85% found once. Sequencing used unsorted PBMCs, obtained 2.1 years after starting antiretroviral therapy. J is TRBJ2-5 and V is TRBV6-6, with TRBD1 identical over 7 bases. This receptor was taken from a woman aged 40 to 50 with HIV. In DNA form, the CDR3 reads TGTGCCAGCAGTAAAAGGGGGCGAGAGACCCAGTACTTC. Translating gives CASSKRGRETQYF.